The 21 T cell receptor beta chains below were found in one sample sequenced in a study of blood T cells in healthy people across ages. Next came a second PCR, run for about 6 to 12 cycles, which used a sample-barcoded 5' primer along with a J-beta primer mix. TCRdb reprocessed the 5' RACE reads via MiXCR and lists one record per CDR3 protein. This sample has about 840,000 distinct CDR3 sequences, with 25% to 35% found just once. These data also featured in a second study, about T cells of mothers and their children.

The sample consisted of blood. The source is a woman aged 35 to 49 in good health.

This clonotype was found many times. The CDR3 coding sequence is TGCAGCACCCGGGCTCGGCCCATAATTAATGAGCAGTTCTTC. Translating gives CSTRARPIINEQFF. The J gene is TRBJ2-1, the V gene TRBV29-1; D gene unclear. Germline V gene sequence: CDR1 SQVTM, CDR2 ANQGSEA. The CDR3 consists of 14 residues. Trimming cost V 8 bases and J 7 bases, with 21 bases left between them.

Worth noting for this clonotype: At one end the junction does not follow the germline gene, possibly because of a read error. The chain employs TRBV12-3 or TRBV12-4 and TRBJ1-2, with a possible D match to TRBD1 (5 bases). This CDR3 is built from 13 residues. For the CDR3, the DNA is TGTGCCAGCAGTTTAGAACCCAGAACCCAGGGCCCCTTC. The encoded protein is CASSLEPRTQGPF.

The rearrangement joins TRBV2 to TRBJ2-6; either TRBD1 or TRBD2 may fit D (5 bases each). There are 14 residues in the CDR3. The V end was cut by 4 bases, the J end by 6 bases, with 10 bases between. Germline loops: CDR1 SNHLY, CDR2 FYNNEI. CDR3 nucleotide sequence: TGTGCCAGCAGTGGGGGGAAGGCGGCCAACGTCCTGACTTTC. Amino acid sequence: CASSGGKAANVLTF.

This clonotype came up many times. The CDR3 DNA is TGCGCCAGCAGCCAAGATTGGGGAGGAGGTCATTCACCCCTCCACTTT. Encoded protein: CASSQDWGGGHSPLHF. The rearrangement links TRBV4-1 to TRBJ1-6; unclear D gene. Per the germline V gene, CDR1 is MGHRA and CDR2 is YSYEKL. Trimming took off 0 bases at V and 8 bases at J, with 14 bases between the two ends. This CDR3 contains 16 residues.

This clonotype was seen ten or more times. The V and J genes are TRBV9 and TRBJ2-2; unclear D gene. The germline V and J ends were trimmed by 4 bases and 1 base, with 5 bases remaining between them. The V gene's germline CDR1 is SGDLS and CDR2 YYNGEE. The CDR3 is made up of 13 amino acids. CDR3 residues: CASSTGNTGELFF. The CDR3 DNA reads as TGTGCCAGCAGCACCGGGAACACCGGGGAGCTGTTTTTT.

This rearrangement joins TRBV5-1 to TRBJ1-1, with 11 bases lining up with TRBD1. Germline loops: CDR1 SGHRS, CDR2 YFSETQ. V gave up 4 bases and J gave up 4 bases; unmatched junction bases: 6. CDR3 length equals 15 residues. In DNA form, the CDR3 reads TGCGCCAGCAGCCCAATGGGACAGGGGGGCACTGAAGCTTTCTTT. It codes for CASSPMGQGGTEAFF.

The chain has TRBV6-2 or TRBV6-3 and TRBJ2-7, with D maybe TRBD2 (5 bases). Germline V gives CDR1 MNHEY, CDR2 SVGEGT. This CDR3 comprises 16 residues. The V gene lost 7 bases and the J gene lost 6 bases, with 25 bases spanning the gap. CDR3 nucleotides: TGTGCCAGCAATCCCCGATCCGGGCTAGCCTCCGGCGAGCAGTACTTC. It is translated as CASNPRSGLASGEQYF.

The chain has TRBV28 and TRBJ1-2, with D possibly matching TRBD1 (6 bases). The CDR3 is 15 residues long. V shed 7 bases and J shed 6 bases, with 21 bases lying between them. CDR1 is MDHEN, CDR2 SYDVKM, per germline. This chain's CDR3 is CASNTWPGTNDGYTF. The CDR3 DNA is TGTGCCAGCAACACATGGCCCGGGACAAATGATGGCTACACCTTC.

This clonotype was counted between two and nine times. The V call is TRBV5-1, the J call TRBJ1-1, with 9 bases identical to TRBD1. V lost 2 bases to trimming and J lost 7 bases; unmatched junction nucleotides: 3. Germline V gives CDR1 SGHRS, CDR2 YFSETQ. This CDR3 region has 13 residues. In DNA form, the CDR3 reads TGCGCCAGCAGCTTACAGGACAGGGGTGAAGCTTTCTTT. The encoded protein is CASSLQDRGEAFF.

This clonotype was seen only a few times. The chain couples TRBV20-1 to TRBJ2-5; D remains ambiguous. Trimming took off 6 bases at V and 2 bases at J, with 7 bases between the two ends. This CDR3 contains 11 residues. Germline assignment: CDR1 DFQATT and CDR2 SNEGSKA (reference sequence). Written as DNA, the CDR3 is TGCAGTGCAAAGACTCAAGAGACCCAGTACTTC. This translates into CSAKTQETQYF.

Only a few counts were recorded for this clonotype. The chain links TRBV7-9 to TRBJ2-3; the D call may be TRBD1 or TRBD2 (5 bases each). CDR3 length equals 15 residues. V shed 1 base and J shed 1 base, with 9 bases lying between them. Looked up from germline, CDR1 is SEHNR and CDR2 is FQNEAQ (reference sequence). The CDR3 spells CASSLVEGRTDTQYF. The CDR3 DNA is TGTGCCAGCAGCTTAGTCGAGGGGCGCACAGATACGCAGTATTTT.

This rearrangement joins TRBV28 to TRBJ1-2; unclear D gene. The CDR3 runs 13 residues. V gave up 5 bases and J gave up 5 bases, with 12 bases separating them. CDR1 and CDR2 from the germline V gene are MDHEN and SYDVKM. CDR3 nucleotide sequence: TGTGCCAGCAGTAACGACACGAGATATGGCTACACCTTC. As protein: CASSNDTRYGYTF.

This clonotype has just a few counts. The chain joins TRBV5-1 to TRBJ2-5, with D maybe TRBD1 (6 bases). The CDR3 runs to 14 residues. Trimming stripped 4 bases from V and 5 bases from J, with 15 bases between. Germline V gene lookup returns CDR1 SGHRS and CDR2 YFSETQ. The CDR3 sequence is CASSQQDRTETQYF. In DNA form, the CDR3 reads TGCGCCAGCAGCCAACAAGACAGGACTGAGACCCAGTACTTC.

The sample holds many counts of this clonotype. In DNA form, the CDR3 reads TGTGCCAGCAGCGACGGACAGGGAATTGAAGAGCAGTACTTC. Its translation: CASSDGQGIEEQYF. The chain couples TRBV7-2 to TRBJ2-7, with TRBD1 matching 8 bases. The CDR3 covers 14 residues. The ends lost 5 bases at V and 7 bases at J; junction bases unmatched: 10. CDR1 SGHTA and CDR2 FQGNSA come from the germline V gene. Drawing the rest from reference TRBV7-2 and TRBJ2-7, the complete variable domain is GAGVSQSPSNKVTEKGKDVELRCDPISGHTALYWYRQSLGQGLEFLIYFQGNSAPDKSGLPSDRFSAERTGGSVSTLTIQRTQQEDSAVYLCASSDGQGIEEQYFGPGTRLTVT.

This clonotype has ten or more counts. The gene calls are TRBV10-3 and TRBJ2-1; tentative D call: TRBD1 (6 bases). Trimming took off 2 bases at V and 10 bases at J, with 18 bases between the two ends. Per germline, CDR1 ENHRY and CDR2 SYGVKD. The CDR3 is made up of 15 amino acids. Here the CDR3 reads CAISEGQLSGWEQFF. CDR3 sequence (DNA): TGTGCCATCAGTGAGGGACAGTTATCAGGCTGGGAGCAGTTCTTC.

This clonotype occurred many times. The junction and the germline gene differ at one end; a read error may be behind it. The CDR3 protein is CASSIAETGEQYF. CDR3 in DNA: TGTGCCAGCAGTATAGCAGAGACGGGAGAGCAGTACTTC. The gene calls are TRBV12-3 or TRBV12-4 and TRBJ2-7; D possibly corresponds to TRBD2 (5 bases). The CDR3 totals 13 residues.

Remarks on this clonotype: A much larger clone lies one base from this, so it may be a read error. V is TRBV30 and J is TRBJ1-1; the D gene is possibly TRBD1 (5 bases). The CDR3 totals 14 residues. CDR1 is GTSNPN and CDR2 is SVGIG in the germline V gene (reference sequence). CDR3 in DNA: TGTGTCTGGAGTGTGGGCAGGGTAAGGGCTGAAGCTTTCTTT. Its protein product is CVWSVGRVRAEAFF.

This clonotype was found a few times. This chain joins TRBV12-3 or TRBV12-4 and TRBJ1-6; 7 bases line up with TRBD1. This CDR3 region has 14 residues. The junction had 6 bases not matched to a gene; V was cut back by 5 bases and J by 8 bases. The CDR3 region is CASSAGQRYSPLHF. In DNA, the CDR3 is TGTGCCAGCAGTGCGGGACAGCGCTATTCACCCCTCCACTTT.

The chain recombines TRBV7-3 with TRBJ2-2, with 10 positions matching TRBD2. This CDR3 contains 21 residues. V lost 5 bases, J lost 0 bases, and 18 bases stayed unmatched. CDR1 is SGHTA and CDR2 is FQGTGA in the germline V gene. CDR3 sequence (DNA): TGTGCCAGCAGCCCCAACTCTGGACTAGCGGACGTACAACCGAACACCGGGGAGCTGTTTTTT. Its translation is CASSPNSGLADVQPNTGELFF.

The chain uses TRBV6-5 and TRBJ1-5; TRBD1 might be the D (5 bases). V was clipped by 3 bases and J by 5 bases, with 8 bases between them. Germline CDR1 and CDR2: MNHEY and SVGAGI. This CDR3 has 13 residues. In nucleotides, the CDR3 is TGTGCCAGCAGTTATGACAGAGATCAGCCCCAGCATTTT. This codes for CASSYDRDQPQHF.

A single count supports this clonotype. The chain couples TRBV7-2 to TRBJ2-1; 9 bases match TRBD1. CDR1 and CDR2 from the germline V gene are SGHTA and FQGNSA. V shed 3 bases and J 6 bases; nucleotides not matched to a gene: 18. The CDR3 runs 19 residues. CDR3 sequence: CASSFRDREVGEIFNEQFF. The CDR3 DNA follows: TGTGCCAGCAGCTTCCGGGACAGGGAAGTTGGTGAGATTTTCAATGAGCAGTTCTTC.